The entry below gives a single T cell receptor (beta chain) sequence along with its context. This clone's antigen is unknown. No base-level quality is on record; no much larger clone is a single base apart. The sample originates from a study of monozygotic twins with cystic fibrosis (dated by TCRdb to 2020 to 2022). Context from the whole study: Barcoded libraries were prepared from about 3 micrograms of fragmented DNA with 15 PCR cycles. To assess genetic influence on V and J gene usage, the study compared TCR beta repertoires within and across 16 monozygotic twin pairs with cystic fibrosis. The cohort comprised ten female and six male twin pairs aged about 2.0 to 36.4 years, median around 9 years, mostly children and adolescents. Twins were ranked among more than 900 cohort participants for weight-for-height and FEVPerc (FEV1 disease centile) on the day of blood sampling. Data for three of the twin pairs had previously been reported in another context.

Results and caveats for the whole study, not just this receptor: Only a small cohort was studied, and no association of shared CDR3 numbers with age, concordance or disease severity was found. V gene usage was most similar to the co-twin for 13 of 16 pairs, and J usage for 8 of 16 pairs, suggesting genetic constraints. Significantly higher nucleotide-identical clonotype sharing was observed within monozygotic CF twin pairs than between unrelated CF individuals (P = 0.000026, Mann-Whitney). Simpson clonality tended to be low (median approximately 0.01), which suggests a naive-dominated repertoire, although clonality was higher in the most severely affected patients.

TCR beta CDR3 regions were amplified by multiplex PCR using the immunoSEQ immune profiling system, following the manufacturer's instructions. Sequencing was performed on an Illumina NextSeq system. The paper's data handling went like this. Sequence data were processed on the immunoSEQ Analyzer platform, and clonality was calculated as the square root of Simpson's index of productive rearrangements. Similarity in V and J usage was quantified by Jensen-Shannon distance, and CDR3 generation probabilities were calculated with OLGA. The researchers looked up shared CDR3 sequences in the immuneACCESS database (August 2020) and in VDJdb (December 2020). The table comes from immuneACCESS by way of TCRdb, which keeps in-frame sequences with V and J called. Part of the clones is missing from these tables; in studies checked, under half for an unresolved V gene and the rest for unknown reasons. V, J and clone size reflect that table, while D and trimming were determined from the DNA. The sample contains approximately 21,000 clones, around 87% of them found a single time. The ten largest account for 1% to 1.5% of the sample.

The twin pairs came from the European Cystic Fibrosis Twin and Sibling Study Cohort, which recruited patients from 158 CF clinics across 14 European countries. Both zygosity and CFTR genotype were checked in-house, and zygosity was tested with multiplex PCR across nine short tandem repeat loci. Peripheral blood was sampled from each twin, and clinical parameters were recorded on the day of blood sampling. Genomic DNA was isolated from peripheral blood cells with phenol/chloroform and kept in TE buffer at 4 degrees C. The source of this sequence is a woman aged 30 to 39 with cystic fibrosis. Specimen: blood.

The CDR3 protein is CASSPAAGQGGKLFF. The nucleotide sequence reads as follows: TGTGCCAGCAGCCCCGCCGCGGGACAGGGGGGTAAACTGTTTTTT. The rearranged chain carries TRBV9 and TRBJ1-4; 11 central nucleotides agree with TRBD1. Germline trimming: 4 bases from V, 11 bases from J; junction bases outside gene matches: 10. Including the terminal cysteine and phenylalanine, the CDR3 comprises 15 residues. Only CDR3 DNA is held: 45 bases, read in frame from base 1. As encoded in the germline V gene, CDR1 is SGDLS while CDR2 is YYNGEE.